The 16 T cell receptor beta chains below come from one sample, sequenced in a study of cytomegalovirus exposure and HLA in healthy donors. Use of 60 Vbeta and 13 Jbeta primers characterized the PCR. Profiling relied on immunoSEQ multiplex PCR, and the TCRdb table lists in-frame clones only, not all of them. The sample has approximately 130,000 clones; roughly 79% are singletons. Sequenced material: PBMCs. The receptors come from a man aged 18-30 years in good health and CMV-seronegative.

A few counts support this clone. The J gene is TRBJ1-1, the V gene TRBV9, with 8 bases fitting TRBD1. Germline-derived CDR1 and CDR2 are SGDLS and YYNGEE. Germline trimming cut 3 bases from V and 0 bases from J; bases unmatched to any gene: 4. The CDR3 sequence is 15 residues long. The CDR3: CASSDRQGMNTEAFF. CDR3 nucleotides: TGTGCCAGCAGCGATAGACAGGGGATGAACACTGAAGCTTTCTTT.

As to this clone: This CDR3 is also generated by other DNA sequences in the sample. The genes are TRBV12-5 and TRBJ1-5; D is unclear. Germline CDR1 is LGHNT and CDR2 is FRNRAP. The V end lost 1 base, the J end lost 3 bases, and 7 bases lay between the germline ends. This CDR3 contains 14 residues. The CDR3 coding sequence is TGTGCTAGTGGTTTGGGACTGATCAATCAGCCCCAGCATTTT. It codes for CASGLGLINQPQHF.

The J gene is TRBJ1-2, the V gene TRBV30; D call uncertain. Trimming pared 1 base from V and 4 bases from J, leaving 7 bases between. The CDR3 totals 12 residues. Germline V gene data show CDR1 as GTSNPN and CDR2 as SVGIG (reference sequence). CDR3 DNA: TGTGCCTGGAGTGGCCGGTCCTATGGCTACACCTTC. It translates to CAWSGRSYGYTF.

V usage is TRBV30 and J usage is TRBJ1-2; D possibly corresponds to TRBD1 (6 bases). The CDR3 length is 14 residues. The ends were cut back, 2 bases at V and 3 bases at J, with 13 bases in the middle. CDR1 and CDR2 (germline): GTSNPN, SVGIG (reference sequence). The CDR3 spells CAWSFRQAYYGYTF. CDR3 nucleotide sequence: TGTGCCTGGAGTTTTCGACAGGCCTACTATGGCTACACCTTC.

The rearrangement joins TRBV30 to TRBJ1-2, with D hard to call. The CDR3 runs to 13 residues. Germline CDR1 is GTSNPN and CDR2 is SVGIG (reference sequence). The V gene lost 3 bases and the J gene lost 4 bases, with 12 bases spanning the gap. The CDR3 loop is CAWSPAGPYGYTF. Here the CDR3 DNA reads TGTGCCTGGAGCCCCGCAGGCCCCTATGGCTACACCTTC. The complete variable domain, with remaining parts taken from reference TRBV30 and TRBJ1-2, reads SQTIHQWPATLVQPVGSPLSLECTVEGTSNPNLYWYRQAAGRGLQLLFYSVGIGQISSEVPQNLSASRPQDRQFILSSKKLLLSDSGFYLCAWSPAGPYGYTFGSGTRLTVV.

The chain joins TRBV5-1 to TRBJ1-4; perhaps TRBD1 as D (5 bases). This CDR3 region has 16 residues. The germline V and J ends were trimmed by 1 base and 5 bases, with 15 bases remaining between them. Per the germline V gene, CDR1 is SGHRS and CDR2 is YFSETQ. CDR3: CASSLSPGTKNEKLFF. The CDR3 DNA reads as TGCGCCAGCAGCTTGTCCCCCGGGACTAAAAATGAAAAACTGTTTTTT. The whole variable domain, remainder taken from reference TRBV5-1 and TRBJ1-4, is KAGVTQTPRYLIKTRGQQVTLSCSPISGHRSVSWYQQTPGQGLQFLFEYFSETQRNKGNFPGRFSGRQFSNSRSEMNVSTLELGDSALYLCASSLSPGTKNEKLFFGSGTQLSVL.

For the CDR3, the DNA is TGTGCCAGCCCCGAGGTCCCCTCGGGACATCAAGAGACCCAGTACTTC. Translated: CASPEVPSGHQETQYF. The J gene is TRBJ2-5, the V gene TRBV21-1; whether TRBD1, the table's D call, matches the DNA was not checked. TRBV21-1 is recorded as a pseudogene. The CDR3 has 16 residues.

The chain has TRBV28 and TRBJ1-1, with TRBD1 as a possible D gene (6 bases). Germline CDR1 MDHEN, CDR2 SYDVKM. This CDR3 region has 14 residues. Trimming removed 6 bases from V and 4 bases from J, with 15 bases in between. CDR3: CASSRSQGITEAFF. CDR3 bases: TGTGCCAGCAGCCGAAGTCAGGGGATCACTGAAGCTTTCTTT. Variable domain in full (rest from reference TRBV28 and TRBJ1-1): DVKVTQSSRYLVKRTGEKVFLECVQDMDHENMFWYRQDPGLGLRLIYFSYDVKMKEKGDIPEGYSVSREKKERFSLILESASTNQTSMYLCASSRSQGITEAFFGQGTRLTVV.

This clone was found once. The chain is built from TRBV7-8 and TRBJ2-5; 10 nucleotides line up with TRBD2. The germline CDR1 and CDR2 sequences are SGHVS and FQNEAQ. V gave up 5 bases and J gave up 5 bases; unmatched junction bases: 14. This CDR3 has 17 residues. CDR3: CASSLGSGGAGWETQYF. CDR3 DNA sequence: TGTGCCAGCAGCCTAGGGAGCGGGGGGGCGGGGTGGGAGACCCAGTACTTC.

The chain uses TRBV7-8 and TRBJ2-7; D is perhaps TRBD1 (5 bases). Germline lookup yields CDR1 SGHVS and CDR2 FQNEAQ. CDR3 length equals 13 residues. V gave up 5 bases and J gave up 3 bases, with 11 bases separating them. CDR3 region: CASSATTDYEQYF. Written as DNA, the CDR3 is TGTGCCAGCAGCGCTACGACAGACTACGAGCAGTACTTC.

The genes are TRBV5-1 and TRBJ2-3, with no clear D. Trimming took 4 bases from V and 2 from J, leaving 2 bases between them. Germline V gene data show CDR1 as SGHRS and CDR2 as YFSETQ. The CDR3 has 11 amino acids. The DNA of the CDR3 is TGCGCCAGCAGCCTCACAGATACGCAGTATTTT. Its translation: CASSLTDTQYF. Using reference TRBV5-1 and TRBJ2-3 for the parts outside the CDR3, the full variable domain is KAGVTQTPRYLIKTRGQQVTLSCSPISGHRSVSWYQQTPGQGLQFLFEYFSETQRNKGNFPGRFSGRQFSNSRSEMNVSTLELGDSALYLCASSLTDTQYFGPGTRLTVL.

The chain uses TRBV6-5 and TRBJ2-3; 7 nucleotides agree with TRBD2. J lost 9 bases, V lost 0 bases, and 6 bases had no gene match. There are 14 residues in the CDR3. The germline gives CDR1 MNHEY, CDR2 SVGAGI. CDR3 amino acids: CASSYSNVGGTQYF. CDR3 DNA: TGTGCCAGCAGTTACTCGAACGTGGGGGGGACGCAGTATTTT.

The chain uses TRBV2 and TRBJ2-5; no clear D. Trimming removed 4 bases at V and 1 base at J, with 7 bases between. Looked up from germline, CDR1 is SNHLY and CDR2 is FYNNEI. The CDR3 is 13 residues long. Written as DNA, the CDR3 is TGTGCCAGCAGTGTGGTCAGCCAAGAGACCCAGTACTTC. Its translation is CASSVVSQETQYF.

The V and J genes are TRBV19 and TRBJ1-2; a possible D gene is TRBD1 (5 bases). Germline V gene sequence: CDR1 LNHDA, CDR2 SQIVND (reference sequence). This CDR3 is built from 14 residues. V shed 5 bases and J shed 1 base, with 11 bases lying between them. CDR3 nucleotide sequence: TGTGCCAGTAGTGCGACGGACAATAACTATGGCTACACCTTC. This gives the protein CASSATDNNYGYTF.

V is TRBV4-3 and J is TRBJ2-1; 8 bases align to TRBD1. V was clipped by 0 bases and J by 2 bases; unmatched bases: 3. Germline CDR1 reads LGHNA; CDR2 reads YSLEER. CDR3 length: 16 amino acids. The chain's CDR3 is CASSQDVQGAYNEQFF. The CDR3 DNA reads TGCGCCAGCAGCCAAGACGTACAGGGGGCCTACAATGAGCAGTTCTTC.

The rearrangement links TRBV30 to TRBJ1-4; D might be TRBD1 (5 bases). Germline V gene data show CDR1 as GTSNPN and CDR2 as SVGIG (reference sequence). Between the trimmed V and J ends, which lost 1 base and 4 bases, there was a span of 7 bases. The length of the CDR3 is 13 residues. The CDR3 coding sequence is TGTGCCTGGAGTGCGGGGGGTAATGAAAAACTGTTTTTT. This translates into CAWSAGGNEKLFF.